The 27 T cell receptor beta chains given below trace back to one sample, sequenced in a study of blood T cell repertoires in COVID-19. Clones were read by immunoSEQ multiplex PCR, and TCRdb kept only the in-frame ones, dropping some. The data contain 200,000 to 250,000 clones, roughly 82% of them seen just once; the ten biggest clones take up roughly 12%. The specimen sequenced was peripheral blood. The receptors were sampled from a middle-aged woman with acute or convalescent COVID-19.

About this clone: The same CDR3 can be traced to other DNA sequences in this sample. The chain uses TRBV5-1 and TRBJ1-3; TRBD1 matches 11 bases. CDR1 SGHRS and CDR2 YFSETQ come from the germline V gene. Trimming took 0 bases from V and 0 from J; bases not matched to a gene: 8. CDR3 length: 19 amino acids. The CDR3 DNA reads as TGCGCCAGCAGCTTGGAAAAGGGGACAGGGGGATTCTCTGGAAACACCATATATTTT. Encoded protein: CASSLEKGTGGFSGNTIYF. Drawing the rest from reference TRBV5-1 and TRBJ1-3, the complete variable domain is KAGVTQTPRYLIKTRGQQVTLSCSPISGHRSVSWYQQTPGQGLQFLFEYFSETQRNKGNFPGRFSGRQFSNSRSEMNVSTLELGDSALYLCASSLEKGTGGFSGNTIYFGEGSWLTVV.

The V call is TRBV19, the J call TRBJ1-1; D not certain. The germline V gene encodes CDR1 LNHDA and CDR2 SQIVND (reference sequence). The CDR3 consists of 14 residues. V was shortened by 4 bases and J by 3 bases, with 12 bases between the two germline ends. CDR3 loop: CASSTRVEDTEAFF. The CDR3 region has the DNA TGTGCCAGTAGTACCAGAGTAGAGGACACTGAAGCTTTCTTT.

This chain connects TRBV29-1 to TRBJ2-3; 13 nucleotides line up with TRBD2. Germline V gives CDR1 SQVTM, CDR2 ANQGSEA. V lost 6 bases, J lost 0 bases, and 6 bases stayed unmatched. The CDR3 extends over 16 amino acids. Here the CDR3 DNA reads TGCAGCGTCGGGGGGACTAGCGGGACTAGCACAGATACGCAGTATTTT. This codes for CSVGGTSGTSTDTQYF.

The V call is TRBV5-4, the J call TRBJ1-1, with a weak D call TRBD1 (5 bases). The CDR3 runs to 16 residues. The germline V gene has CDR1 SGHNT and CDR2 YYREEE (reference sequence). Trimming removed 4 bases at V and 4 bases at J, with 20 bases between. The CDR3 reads CASSLKLQGGITEAFF. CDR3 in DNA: TGTGCCAGCAGCCTGAAACTTCAGGGAGGTATCACTGAAGCTTTCTTT.

The CDR3 sequence is CASSLTEMNTEAFF. The CDR3 DNA reads as TGTGCCAGCAGCTTAACCGAGATGAACACTGAAGCTTTCTTT. The chain recombines TRBV7-8 with TRBJ1-1; D is unresolved. V was trimmed by 2 bases and J by 0 bases, leaving 7 bases between them. This CDR3 is 14 amino acids long. The germline V gene encodes CDR1 SGHVS and CDR2 FQNEAQ. The whole variable domain, filled in from reference TRBV7-8 and TRBJ1-1, reads GAGVSQSPRYKVAKRGQDVALRCDPISGHVSLFWYQQALGQGPEFLTYFQNEAQLDKSGLPSDRFFAERPEGSVSTLKIQRTQQEDSAVYLCASSLTEMNTEAFFGQGTRLTVV.

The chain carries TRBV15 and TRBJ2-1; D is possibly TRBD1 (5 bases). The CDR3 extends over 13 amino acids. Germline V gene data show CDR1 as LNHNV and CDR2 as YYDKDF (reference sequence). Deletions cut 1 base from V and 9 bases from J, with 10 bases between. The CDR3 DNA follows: TGTGCCACCAGCAGAGCGGACACAAGTGAGCAGTTCTTC. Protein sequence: CATSRADTSEQFF.

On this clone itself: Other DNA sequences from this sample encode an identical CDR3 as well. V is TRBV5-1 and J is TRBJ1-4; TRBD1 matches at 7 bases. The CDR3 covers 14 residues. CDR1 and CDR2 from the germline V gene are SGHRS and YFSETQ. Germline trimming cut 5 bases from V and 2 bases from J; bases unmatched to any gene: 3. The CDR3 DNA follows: TGCGCCAGCAGTCCGGGACAGACTAATGAAAAACTGTTTTTT. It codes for CASSPGQTNEKLFF.

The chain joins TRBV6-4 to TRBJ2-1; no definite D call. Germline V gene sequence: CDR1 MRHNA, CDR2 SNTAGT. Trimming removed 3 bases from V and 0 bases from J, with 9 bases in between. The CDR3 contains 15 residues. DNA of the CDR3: TGTGCCAGCAGTGAATTCAGCGCCTCCTACAATGAGCAGTTCTTC. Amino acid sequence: CASSEFSASYNEQFF.

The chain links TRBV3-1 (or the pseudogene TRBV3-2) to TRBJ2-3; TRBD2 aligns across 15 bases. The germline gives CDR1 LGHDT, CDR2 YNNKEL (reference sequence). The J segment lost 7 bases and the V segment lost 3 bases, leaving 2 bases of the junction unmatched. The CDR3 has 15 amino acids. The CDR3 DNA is TGTGCCAGCAGCCATGGGACTAGCGGGGGGTATACGCAGTATTTT. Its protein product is CASSHGTSGGYTQYF.

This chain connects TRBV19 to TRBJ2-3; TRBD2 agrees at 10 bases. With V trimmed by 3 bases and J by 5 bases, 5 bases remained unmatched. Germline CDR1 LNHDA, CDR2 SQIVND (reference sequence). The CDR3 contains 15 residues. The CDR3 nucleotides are TGTGCCAGTAGTATTCTAGCGGGAGTTGGAGATACGCAGTATTTT. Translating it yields CASSILAGVGDTQYF.

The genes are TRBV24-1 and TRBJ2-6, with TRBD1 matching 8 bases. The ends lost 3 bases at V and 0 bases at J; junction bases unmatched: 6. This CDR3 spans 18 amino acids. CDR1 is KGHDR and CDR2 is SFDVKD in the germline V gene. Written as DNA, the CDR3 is TGTGCCACCAGTGATCCGACGGACAGGGTCTCTGGGGCCAACGTCCTGACTTTC. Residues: CATSDPTDRVSGANVLTF.

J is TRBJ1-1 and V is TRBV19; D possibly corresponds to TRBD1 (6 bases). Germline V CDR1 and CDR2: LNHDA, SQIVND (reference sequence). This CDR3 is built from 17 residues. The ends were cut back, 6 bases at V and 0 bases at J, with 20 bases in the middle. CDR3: CASSRPSDRPMNTEAFF. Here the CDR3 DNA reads TGTGCCAGTAGCCGACCGTCGGACAGACCCATGAACACTGAAGCTTTCTTT.

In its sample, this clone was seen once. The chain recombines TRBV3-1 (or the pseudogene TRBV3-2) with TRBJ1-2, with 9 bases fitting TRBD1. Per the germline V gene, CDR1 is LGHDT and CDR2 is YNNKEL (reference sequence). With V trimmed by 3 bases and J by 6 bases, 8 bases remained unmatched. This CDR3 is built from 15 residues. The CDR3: CASSHATGGANGYTF. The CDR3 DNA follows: TGTGCCAGCAGCCATGCTACAGGGGGCGCGAATGGCTACACCTTC.

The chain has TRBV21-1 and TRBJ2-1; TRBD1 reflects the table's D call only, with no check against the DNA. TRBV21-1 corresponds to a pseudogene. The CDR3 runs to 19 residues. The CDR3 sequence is CASSGSGGEGPSSYNEQFF. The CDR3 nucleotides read TGTGCCAGCAGCGGCTCAGGGGGCGAAGGCCCGAGCTCCTACAATGAGCAGTTCTTC.

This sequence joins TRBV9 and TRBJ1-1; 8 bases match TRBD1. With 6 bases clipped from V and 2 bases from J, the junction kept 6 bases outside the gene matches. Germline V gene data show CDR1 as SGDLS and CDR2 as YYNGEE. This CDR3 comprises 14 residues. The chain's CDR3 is CASNRDRSNTEAFF. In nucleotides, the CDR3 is TGTGCCAGCAACCGGGACAGGTCAAACACTGAAGCTTTCTTT.

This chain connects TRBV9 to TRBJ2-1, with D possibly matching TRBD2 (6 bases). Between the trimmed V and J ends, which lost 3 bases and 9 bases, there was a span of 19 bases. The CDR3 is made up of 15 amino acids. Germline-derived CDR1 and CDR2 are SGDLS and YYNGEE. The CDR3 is CASSELLGGGTEQFF. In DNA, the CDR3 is TGTGCCAGCAGCGAGCTACTCGGGGGAGGTACTGAGCAGTTCTTC.

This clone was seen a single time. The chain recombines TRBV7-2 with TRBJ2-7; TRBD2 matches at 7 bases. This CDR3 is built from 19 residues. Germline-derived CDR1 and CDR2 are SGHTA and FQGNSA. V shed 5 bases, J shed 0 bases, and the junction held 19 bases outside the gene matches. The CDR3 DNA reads TGTGCCAGCAGCCTTCAACAACCGGGACTATACAGTAGCTCCTACGAGCAGTACTTC. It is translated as CASSLQQPGLYSSSYEQYF.

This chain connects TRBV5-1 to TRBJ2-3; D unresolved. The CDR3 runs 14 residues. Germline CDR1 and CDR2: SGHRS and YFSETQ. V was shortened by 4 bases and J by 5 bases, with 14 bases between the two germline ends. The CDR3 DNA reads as TGCGCCAGCAGCCTACTAACGGGTGGAGATACGCAGTATTTT. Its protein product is CASSLLTGGDTQYF.

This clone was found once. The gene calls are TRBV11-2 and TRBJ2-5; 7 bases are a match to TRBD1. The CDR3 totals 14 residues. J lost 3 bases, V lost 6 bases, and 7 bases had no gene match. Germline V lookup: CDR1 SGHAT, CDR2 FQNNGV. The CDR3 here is CASRRDRVKETQYF. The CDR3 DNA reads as TGTGCCAGCAGGCGAGACAGGGTAAAAGAGACCCAGTACTTC.

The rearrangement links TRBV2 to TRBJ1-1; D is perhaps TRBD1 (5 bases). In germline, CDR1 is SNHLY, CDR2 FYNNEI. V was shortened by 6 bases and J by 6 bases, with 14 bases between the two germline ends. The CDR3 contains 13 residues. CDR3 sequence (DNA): TGTGCCAGCAGCCTCAAAGGAGGGGCTGAAGCTTTCTTT. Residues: CASSLKGGAEAFF.

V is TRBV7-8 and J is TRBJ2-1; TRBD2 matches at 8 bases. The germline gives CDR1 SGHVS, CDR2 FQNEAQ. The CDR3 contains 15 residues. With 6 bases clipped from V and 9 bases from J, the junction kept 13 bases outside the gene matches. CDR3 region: CASSPLGGGLGEQFF. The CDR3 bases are TGTGCCAGCAGTCCCCTCGGGGGGGGGTTAGGTGAGCAGTTCTTC.

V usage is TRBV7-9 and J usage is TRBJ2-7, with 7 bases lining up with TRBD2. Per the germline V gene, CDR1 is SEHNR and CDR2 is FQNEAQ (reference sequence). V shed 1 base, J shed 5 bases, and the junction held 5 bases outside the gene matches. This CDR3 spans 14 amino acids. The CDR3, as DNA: TGTGCCAGCAGCTTAGAACTAGCGTCAGACGAGCAGTACTTC. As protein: CASSLELASDEQYF.

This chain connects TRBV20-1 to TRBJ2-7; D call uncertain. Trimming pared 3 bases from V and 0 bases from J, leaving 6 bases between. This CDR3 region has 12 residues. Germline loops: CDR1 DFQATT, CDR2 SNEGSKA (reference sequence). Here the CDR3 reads CSASPSSYEQYF. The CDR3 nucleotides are TGCAGTGCTAGTCCCTCCTCCTACGAGCAGTACTTC.

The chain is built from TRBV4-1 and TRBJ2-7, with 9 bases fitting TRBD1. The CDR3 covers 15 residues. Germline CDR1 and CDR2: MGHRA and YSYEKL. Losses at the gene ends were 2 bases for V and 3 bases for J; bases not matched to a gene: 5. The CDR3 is CASSQPGQGIYEQYF. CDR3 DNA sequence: TGCGCCAGCAGCCAACCCGGACAGGGGATCTACGAGCAGTACTTC.

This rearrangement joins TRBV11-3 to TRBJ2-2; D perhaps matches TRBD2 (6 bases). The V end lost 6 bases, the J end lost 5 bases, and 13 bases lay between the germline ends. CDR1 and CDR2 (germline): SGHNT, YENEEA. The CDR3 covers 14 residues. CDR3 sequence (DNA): TGTGCCAGCAGTTTTAGCGGAGGAACCGGGGAGCTGTTTTTT. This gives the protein CASSFSGGTGELFF.

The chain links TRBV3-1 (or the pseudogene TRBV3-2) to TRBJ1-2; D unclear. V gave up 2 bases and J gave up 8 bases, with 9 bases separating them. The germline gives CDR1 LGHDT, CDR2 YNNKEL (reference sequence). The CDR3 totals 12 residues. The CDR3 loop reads CASSQYEEGYTF. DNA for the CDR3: TGTGCCAGCAGCCAATACGAGGAGGGCTACACCTTC.

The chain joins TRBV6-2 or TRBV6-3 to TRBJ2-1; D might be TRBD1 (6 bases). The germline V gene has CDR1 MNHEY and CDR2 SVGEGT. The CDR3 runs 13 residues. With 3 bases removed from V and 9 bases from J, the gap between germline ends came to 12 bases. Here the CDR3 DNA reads TGTGCCAGCAGTTATCATACAGGGACTGAGCAGTTCTTC. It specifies CASSYHTGTEQFF.